These 30 T cell receptor beta chains share one sample of origin, sequenced in a study of Ad26.COV2.S vaccination and SARS-CoV-2 variants. Documented treatment: around 19 received Ad26.COV2.S at low or high dose, single or two shots; about five received placebo; per-sample allocation not given. Sample collection was performed on day 63 after the first vaccine or placebo injection. Assay: immunoSEQ multiplex PCR; the TCRdb copy retains only in-frame clones and omits some. The sample yields roughly 700,000 clones, 89% seen once. The sequencing here drew on peripheral blood, taken in a trial of Ad26.COV2.S vaccine versus placebo. These receptors all stem from a person aged 18-60 years who received the Ad26.COV2.S COVID-19 vaccine or a placebo.

As concerns this clone: The sample carries other DNA sequences with the same CDR3. This chain links TRBV5-1 with TRBJ1-5; tentative D call: TRBD1 (5 bases). Trimming stripped 0 bases from V and 4 bases from J, with 11 bases between. Germline CDR1 reads SGHRS; CDR2 reads YFSETQ. CDR3 length: 15 residues. CDR3 nucleotides: TGCGCCAGCAGCTTGGAGGGGACGGAGAATCAGCCCCAGCATTTT. Protein product: CASSLEGTENQPQHF. The variable domain in full, completed from reference TRBV5-1 and TRBJ1-5, reads KAGVTQTPRYLIKTRGQQVTLSCSPISGHRSVSWYQQTPGQGLQFLFEYFSETQRNKGNFPGRFSGRQFSNSRSEMNVSTLELGDSALYLCASSLEGTENQPQHFGDGTRLSIL.

This clone was counted once. The chain joins TRBV15 to TRBJ1-5; a possible D gene is TRBD1 (5 bases). Between the trimmed V and J ends, which lost 0 bases and 3 bases, there was a span of 9 bases. The CDR3 contains 15 residues. Germline V gene sequence: CDR1 LNHNV, CDR2 YYDKDF (reference sequence). This CDR3 reads CATSREAGNNQPQHF. Here the CDR3 DNA reads TGTGCCACCAGCAGAGAAGCAGGGAACAATCAGCCCCAGCATTTT. Variable domain in full (rest from reference TRBV15 and TRBJ1-5): DAMVIQNPRYQVTQFGKPVTLSCSQTLNHNVMYWYQQKSSQAPKLLFHYYDKDFNNEADTPDNFQSRRPNTSFCFLDIRSPGLGDTAMYLCATSREAGNNQPQHFGDGTRLSIL.

This CDR3 is CASSLDVREQFF. CDR3 coding DNA: TGTGCCAGCAGCTTAGACGTGCGGGAGCAGTTCTTC. The rearrangement links TRBV11-2 to TRBJ2-1; D ambiguous. CDR3 length: 12 amino acids. The V gene's germline CDR1 is SGHAT and CDR2 FQNNGV. V dropped 0 bases and J dropped 10 bases, with 7 bases sitting between them. The full variable domain, with the rest looked up from reference TRBV11-2 and TRBJ2-1, is EAGVAQSPRYKIIEKRQSVAFWCNPISGHATLYWYQQILGQGPKLLIQFQNNGVVDDSQLPKDRFSAERLKGVDSTLKIQPAKLEDSAVYLCASSLDVREQFFGPGTRLTVL.

The V call is TRBV5-4, the J call TRBJ1-2; 7 nucleotides line up with TRBD1. V shed 9 bases, J shed 1 base, and the junction held 12 bases outside the gene matches. Germline loops: CDR1 SGHNT, CDR2 YYREEE (reference sequence). The CDR3 runs to 15 residues. The CDR3 nucleotides are TGTGCCATCTCGGACAGGACCCCTTATAACTATGGCTACACCTTC. It encodes CAISDRTPYNYGYTF.

The chain employs TRBV6-4 and TRBJ2-7, with a tentative D call TRBD1 (6 bases). Germline CDR1 and CDR2: MRHNA and SNTAGT. V lost 8 bases to trimming and J lost 5 bases, with 25 bases between them. There are 16 residues in the CDR3. The CDR3 protein is CASFGTRRDTGNEQYF. In DNA form, the CDR3 reads TGTGCCAGCTTTGGGACCCGCCGGGACACGGGAAACGAGCAGTACTTC.

This rearrangement joins TRBV7-2 to TRBJ1-4, with TRBD1 matching over 7 bases. CDR3 length: 17 residues. The germline CDR1 and CDR2 sequences are SGHTA and FQGNSA. Unmatched junction bases numbered 9, after V lost 5 bases and J lost 0 bases. This CDR3 is CASSATGARATNEKLFF. CDR3 nucleotide sequence: TGTGCCAGCAGCGCAACAGGGGCCCGTGCAACTAATGAAAAACTGTTTTTT.

The chain joins TRBV20-1 to TRBJ2-5, with D possibly TRBD2 on 5 matching bases. Trimming left V 3 bases short and J 1 base short, with 12 bases between. This CDR3 has 14 amino acids. Germline loops: CDR1 DFQATT, CDR2 SNEGSKA (reference sequence). The CDR3 is CSASRDGSQETQYF. The CDR3 DNA follows: TGCAGTGCTAGTAGGGATGGGAGCCAAGAGACCCAGTACTTC.

The gene calls are TRBV5-1 and TRBJ1-2; 8 bases agree with TRBD1. There are 15 residues in the CDR3. V shed 4 bases and J 3 bases; nucleotides not matched to a gene: 8. From germline, CDR1 is SGHRS and CDR2 YFSETQ. CDR3 sequence reads: CASSLGQGSYYGYTF. The CDR3 coding sequence is TGCGCCAGCAGCCTTGGACAGGGCAGCTACTATGGCTACACCTTC. Using reference TRBV5-1 and TRBJ1-2 for the parts outside the CDR3, the full variable domain is KAGVTQTPRYLIKTRGQQVTLSCSPISGHRSVSWYQQTPGQGLQFLFEYFSETQRNKGNFPGRFSGRQFSNSRSEMNVSTLELGDSALYLCASSLGQGSYYGYTFGSGTRLTVV.

The J gene is TRBJ1-4, the V gene TRBV2; 8 bases are shared with TRBD1. The CDR3 contains 15 residues. Germline lookup yields CDR1 SNHLY and CDR2 FYNNEI. Unmatched junction bases numbered 5, after V lost 0 bases and J lost 8 bases. The CDR3 is CASSEASGGAEKLFF. The CDR3 nucleotides are TGTGCCAGCAGTGAAGCTTCAGGGGGCGCAGAAAAACTGTTTTTT.

The chain links TRBV6-5 to TRBJ2-7, with 9 bases matching TRBD1. Trimming cost V 10 bases and J 3 bases; bases outside gene matches: 13. The CDR3 is made up of 15 amino acids. Germline V gene sequence: CDR1 MNHEY, CDR2 SVGAGI. The CDR3 region is CATTGGPRESYEQYF. For the CDR3, the DNA is TGTGCCACCACAGGGGGCCCTCGGGAGAGCTACGAGCAGTACTTC.

Details on this clone: The same CDR3 is also encoded by other DNA sequences in this sample. This sequence joins TRBV7-9 and TRBJ1-6; 7 nucleotides align to TRBD1. V shed 5 bases and J 6 bases; nucleotides not matched to a gene: 4. The CDR3 is 14 residues long. Looked up from germline, CDR1 is SEHNR and CDR2 is FQNEAQ (reference sequence). The CDR3 DNA reads as TGTGCCAGCAGCCCGAGACAGGGTAATTCACCCCTCCACTTT. Its protein is CASSPRQGNSPLHF.

This clone is a singleton in its sample. V gene TRBV19 combines with J gene TRBJ1-5, with D possibly being TRBD1 (5 bases). The germline V and J ends were trimmed by 6 bases and 0 bases, with 12 bases remaining between them. The CDR3 consists of 15 residues. CDR1 LNHDA and CDR2 SQIVND come from the germline V gene (reference sequence). CDR3 region: CASSNGGGSNQPQHF. The DNA of the CDR3 is TGTGCCAGTAGCAACGGCGGGGGTAGCAATCAGCCCCAGCATTTT.

This clone was seen once. The V gene is TRBV11-2, the J gene TRBJ2-5, with 8 bases fitting TRBD2. The germline gives CDR1 SGHAT, CDR2 FQNNGV. The V gene end was trimmed by 1 base and the J gene end by 1 base; junction bases not matched to a gene: 5. The CDR3 contains 16 residues. The CDR3 region is CASSLVTGGVQETQYF. The CDR3 DNA is TGTGCCAGCAGCTTAGTAACCGGGGGGGTCCAAGAGACCCAGTACTTC.

V gene TRBV5-1 combines with J gene TRBJ1-2; D unclear. This CDR3 has 14 amino acids. V dropped 3 bases and J dropped 0 bases, with 9 bases sitting between them. Germline values: CDR1 SGHRS, CDR2 YFSETQ. The CDR3 region is CASSSDTANYGYTF. The DNA for the CDR3 is TGCGCCAGCAGCTCCGATACAGCTAACTATGGCTACACCTTC.

The chain joins TRBV12-5 to TRBJ1-1, with D possibly TRBD1 on 5 matching bases. CDR3 length: 15 residues. The ends were cut back, 7 bases at V and 2 bases at J, with 17 bases in the middle. In germline, CDR1 is LGHNT, CDR2 FRNRAP. The CDR3 sequence is CASALTAGVNTEAFF. CDR3 nucleotide sequence: TGTGCTAGTGCCCTGACAGCGGGTGTAAACACTGAAGCTTTCTTT. Filled out from reference TRBV12-5 and TRBJ1-1, the complete variable domain reads DARVTQTPRHKVTEMGQEVTMRCQPILGHNTVFWYRQTMMQGLELLAYFRNRAPLDDSGMPKDRFSAEMPDATLATLKIQPSEPRDSAVYFCASALTAGVNTEAFFGQGTRLTVV.

The V and J genes are TRBV4-3 and TRBJ2-3; 13 nucleotides line up with TRBD2. In germline, CDR1 is LGHNA, CDR2 YSLEER. The J segment lost 4 bases and the V segment lost 1 base, leaving 11 bases of the junction unmatched. This CDR3 contains 19 residues. The CDR3: CASSQGTSGGALVSDTQYF. The DNA for the CDR3 is TGCGCCAGCAGCCAAGGCACTAGCGGGGGGGCCTTAGTGTCAGATACGCAGTATTTT.

CDR3 nucleotide sequence: TGTGCCAGCAGTGAAGAGTTGACAGGGGGCTGGGATTCACCCCTCCACTTT. Translation gives CASSEELTGGWDSPLHF. V is TRBV6-1 and J is TRBJ1-6; 10 nucleotides line up with TRBD1. V shed 1 base and J 8 bases; nucleotides not matched to a gene: 8. Germline loops: CDR1 MNHNS, CDR2 SASEGT. CDR3 length: 17 residues.

The chain has TRBV7-9 and TRBJ2-7, with unresolved D. V lost 2 bases to trimming and J lost 9 bases, with 14 bases between them. Germline lookup yields CDR1 SEHNR and CDR2 FQNEAQ (reference sequence). The CDR3 covers 13 residues. CDR3 residues: CASSLSTRQSQYF. In nucleotides, the CDR3 is TGTGCCAGCAGCTTAAGTACTCGACAATCGCAGTACTTC.

The chain has TRBV7-2 and TRBJ2-2; TRBD2 might be the D (6 bases). V shed 2 bases and J shed 5 bases, with 12 bases lying between them. CDR1 and CDR2 (germline): SGHTA, FQGNSA. This CDR3 is built from 15 residues. CDR3 in amino acids: CASSLYDRGTGELFF. In DNA, the CDR3 is TGTGCCAGCAGCTTATACGACCGGGGGACCGGGGAGCTGTTTTTT.

The rearrangement joins TRBV2 to TRBJ2-7; the D gene could be TRBD1 or TRBD2 (5 bases each). The CDR3 is 12 amino acids. V was shortened by 7 bases and J by 5 bases, with 12 bases between the two germline ends. The germline V gene has CDR1 SNHLY and CDR2 FYNNEI. The CDR3 is CASIEGSNEQYF. In DNA form, the CDR3 reads TGTGCCAGCATTGAGGGGTCCAACGAGCAGTACTTC.

A few counts support this clone. Other DNA sequences in this specimen translate into the identical CDR3. This chain links TRBV12-3 or TRBV12-4 with TRBJ2-3; D is ambiguous. The CDR3 consists of 12 residues. The germline V and J ends were trimmed by 3 bases and 0 bases, with 1 base remaining between them. CDR3 in DNA: TGTGCCAGCAGTTTTAGCACAGATACGCAGTATTTT. Its protein is CASSFSTDTQYF.

In its sample, this clone was seen a few times. The V call is TRBV6-2 or TRBV6-3, the J call TRBJ1-1, with 9 positions matching TRBD1. V shed 5 bases and J 2 bases; nucleotides not matched to a gene: 12. The CDR3 spans 17 residues. Germline CDR1 reads MNHEY; CDR2 reads SVGEGT. The chain's CDR3 is CASSHYGTGIRNTEAFF. CDR3 nucleotide sequence: TGTGCCAGCAGTCATTACGGGACAGGGATAAGAAACACTGAAGCTTTCTTT.

The genes are TRBV19 and TRBJ2-2; D is possibly TRBD2 (5 bases). This CDR3 spans 18 amino acids. V lost 0 bases and J 4 bases, leaving 18 bases between the germline ends. Germline CDR1 LNHDA, CDR2 SQIVND (reference sequence). The chain's CDR3 is CASSIDRGSPLRTGELFF. CDR3 DNA: TGTGCCAGTAGTATAGATCGGGGTAGCCCCCTTCGCACCGGGGAGCTGTTTTTT. Full variable domain (rest looked up from reference TRBV19 and TRBJ2-2): DGGITQSPKYLFRKEGQNVTLSCEQNLNHDAMYWYRQDPGQGLRLIYYSQIVNDFQKGDIAEGYSVSREKKESFPLTVTSAQKNPTAFYLCASSIDRGSPLRTGELFFGEGSRLTVL.

The DNA of the CDR3 is TGTGCCATCAGTGAACGACTAGATTATGAGCAGTTCTTC. Its translation: CAISERLDYEQFF. V gene TRBV10-3 combines with J gene TRBJ2-1, with D possibly being TRBD2 (6 bases). This CDR3 region has 13 residues. Germline V gene sequence: CDR1 ENHRY, CDR2 SYGVKD. V lost 3 bases to trimming and J lost 8 bases, with 11 bases between them.

This clone was counted only a few times. The J gene is TRBJ1-5, the V gene TRBV7-2, with a weak D call TRBD1 (6 bases). V lost 0 bases and J lost 6, with 12 bases in between. CDR1 and CDR2 from the germline V gene are SGHTA and FQGNSA. The CDR3 spans 15 residues. The CDR3 region is CASSLAPAGVQPQHF. Written as DNA, the CDR3 is TGTGCCAGCAGCTTAGCGCCGGCAGGGGTTCAGCCCCAGCATTTT.

The chain recombines TRBV30 with TRBJ1-1, with D possibly being TRBD1 (5 bases). V lost 2 bases and J lost 5, with 9 bases in between. Germline CDR1 reads GTSNPN; CDR2 reads SVGIG (reference sequence). CDR3 size: 12 residues. This CDR3 reads CAWSRGETEAFF. DNA for the CDR3: TGTGCCTGGAGTAGGGGAGAGACTGAAGCTTTCTTT.

This chain uses TRBV6-6 with TRBJ1-5, with D unresolved. Germline V lookup: CDR1 MNHNY, CDR2 SVGAGI (reference sequence). Trimming cost V 5 bases and J 0 bases, with 14 bases left between them. This CDR3 comprises 16 residues. CDR3: CASSPLGEGSNQPQHF. The CDR3 DNA sequence: TGTGCCAGCAGTCCCCTCGGCGAGGGTAGCAATCAGCCCCAGCATTTT.

The CDR3 DNA reads TGTGCCTGGACCAAGCTAGCGGGAGTTGGAAATGAGCAGTTCTTC. It encodes CAWTKLAGVGNEQFF. The V gene is TRBV30, the J gene TRBJ2-1; 10 positions match TRBD2. This CDR3 region has 15 residues. J gave up 7 bases and V 4 bases, and 10 bases lay outside the gene matches. The germline V gene has CDR1 GTSNPN and CDR2 SVGIG (reference sequence).

The J gene is TRBJ2-5, the V gene TRBV3-1 (or the pseudogene TRBV3-2); 8 positions agree with TRBD2. V gave up 4 bases and J gave up 9 bases; unmatched junction bases: 19. CDR3 length: 17 amino acids. Germline V gives CDR1 LGHDT, CDR2 YNNKEL (reference sequence). As DNA, the CDR3 is TGTGCCAGCAGCCTAAGAAAAGGCGGGGGGCTCGGGTGGGCCCAGTACTTC. Amino acid sequence: CASSLRKGGGLGWAQYF.

The chain uses TRBV29-1 and TRBJ1-5; TRBD1 is a possible D gene (5 bases). Germline CDR1 reads SQVTM; CDR2 reads ANQGSEA. The CDR3 contains 11 residues. V was shortened by 5 bases and J by 11 bases, with 13 bases between the two germline ends. As DNA, the CDR3 is TGCAGCGTTTGGGATACCAGGGCCCAGCATTTT. Translating gives CSVWDTRAQHF.